The entry that follows covers one T cell receptor (beta chain) sequence. The length of the CDR3 is 18 residues. The germline V gene encodes CDR1 LNHDA and CDR2 SQIVND (reference sequence). V shed 6 bases and J 6 bases; nucleotides not matched to a gene: 15. This entry comes from a study of control samples from healthy donors and cancer patients. The method was immunoSEQ multiplex PCR; TCRdb's version includes in-frame clones alone and lacks a portion of them. The table shows about 58,000 clones, with around 90% occurring only once. The specimen sequenced was PBMCs. The V call is TRBV19, the J call TRBJ1-5; TRBD1 agrees at 12 bases. The clonotype was recovered from a man between 60 and 75 years old with colorectal cancer. CDR3 DNA: TGTGCCAGTAGGAGGGTTAAACCGGGACAGGGGGCGAGTCAGCCCCAGCATTTT. Translating it yields CASRRVKPGQGASQPQHF.